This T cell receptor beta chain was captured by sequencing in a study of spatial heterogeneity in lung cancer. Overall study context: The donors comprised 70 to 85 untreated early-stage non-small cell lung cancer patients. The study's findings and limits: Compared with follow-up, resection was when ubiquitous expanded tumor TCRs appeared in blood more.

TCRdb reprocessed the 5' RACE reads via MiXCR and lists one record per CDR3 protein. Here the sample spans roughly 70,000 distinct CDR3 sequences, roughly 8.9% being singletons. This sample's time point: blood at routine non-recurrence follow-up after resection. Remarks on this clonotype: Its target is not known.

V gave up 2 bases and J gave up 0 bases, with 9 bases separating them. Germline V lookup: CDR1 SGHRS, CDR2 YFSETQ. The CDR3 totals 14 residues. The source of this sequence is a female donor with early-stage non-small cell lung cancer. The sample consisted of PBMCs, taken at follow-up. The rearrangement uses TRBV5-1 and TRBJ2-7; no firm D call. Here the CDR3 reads CASSFDPDSYEQYF. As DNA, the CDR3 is TGCGCCAGCAGCTTCGATCCAGACTCCTACGAGCAGTACTTC.